One and the same sample provided the 24 T cell receptor beta chains below, sequenced in a study of response to subunit inactivated influenza vaccine. TCRdb recomputed calls from the RT-PCR reads with MiXCR, one row per CDR3 protein. The sample has 500,000 to 750,000 distinct CDR3 sequences, about 15% seen once. This material consisted of PBMCs from blood, taken approximately 13 days after vaccination. These receptors were collected from a man aged 45-60 years who received an inactivated influenza vaccine.

For this clonotype: With a much larger clone just one base away, this may be a read error. CDR3 bases: TGTGCCAGCAGCTTGAGGGGGCCCAAGAGTGAGCAGTTCTTC. Its translation is CASSLRGPKSEQFF. The rearrangement uses TRBV7-9 and TRBJ2-1; the match to TRBD1 covers 7 bases. This CDR3 region has 14 residues. The V gene end was trimmed by 3 bases and the J gene end by 9 bases; junction bases not matched to a gene: 8. Germline CDR1 and CDR2: SEHNR and FQNEAQ (reference sequence).

A remark on this clonotype: The junction departs from germline at one end; a sequencing error may be responsible. The V gene is TRBV7-9, the J gene TRBJ2-5, with D possibly called TRBD1 or TRBD2 (6 bases each). Germline lookup yields CDR1 SEHNR and CDR2 FQNEAQ (reference sequence). The CDR3 totals 16 residues. The CDR3 DNA sequence: TGTGCCAGCAGCCCACACCCCCGGGGGCGGCAAGAGACCCAGCACTTC. Protein: CASSPHPRGRQETQHF.

The rearrangement uses TRBV29-1 and TRBJ1-5; D might be TRBD1 (5 bases). The germline V gene encodes CDR1 SQVTM and CDR2 ANQGSEA. V was cut by 4 bases and J by 0 bases, with 10 bases left in between. The CDR3 loop spans 14 amino acids. This CDR3 is CSVAFGGSNQPQHF. The CDR3 DNA follows: TGCAGCGTTGCCTTTGGGGGTAGCAATCAGCCCCAGCATTTT.

The sample holds a few counts of this clonotype. The DNA for the CDR3 is TGTGCCAGCAGTGACGGTGCCTACGAGCAGTACTTC. Translating it yields CASSDGAYEQYF. This chain uses TRBV6-1 with TRBJ2-7; D unresolved. V dropped 3 bases and J dropped 2 bases, with 5 bases sitting between them. This CDR3 contains 12 residues. Germline V CDR1 and CDR2: MNHNS, SASEGT.

The gene calls are TRBV7-8 and TRBJ1-5; possible D gene TRBD1, 5 bases. CDR1 is SGHVS, CDR2 FQNEAQ, per germline. The CDR3 spans 14 residues. The V gene lost 5 bases and the J gene lost 7 bases, with 15 bases spanning the gap. The chain's CDR3 is CASSLDSGGQPQHF. In DNA, the CDR3 is TGTGCCAGCAGCCTCGACTCTGGGGGGCAGCCCCAGCATTTT. Using reference TRBV7-8 and TRBJ1-5 for the parts outside the CDR3, the full variable domain is GAGVSQSPRYKVAKRGQDVALRCDPISGHVSLFWYQQALGQGPEFLTYFQNEAQLDKSGLPSDRFFAERPEGSVSTLKIQRTQQEDSAVYLCASSLDSGGQPQHFGDGTRLSIL.

The rearrangement uses TRBV4-2 and TRBJ2-3, with a weak D call TRBD2 (6 bases). The germline V gene encodes CDR1 LGHNA and CDR2 YNFKEQ. The V and J ends lost 3 bases and 1 base respectively, with 14 bases between them. The CDR3 has 16 residues. Written as DNA, the CDR3 is TGTGCCAGCAGCCAGGAGACTAGATCCGGCACAGATACGCAGTATTTT. Amino acids: CASSQETRSGTDTQYF.

The chain recombines TRBV27 with TRBJ2-1; D possibly corresponds to TRBD2 (6 bases). The germline V gene encodes CDR1 MNHEY and CDR2 SMNVEV (reference sequence). This CDR3 is built from 14 residues. The V and J ends lost 7 bases and 3 bases respectively, with 13 bases between them. The CDR3: CASMGRPSYNEQFF. As DNA, the CDR3 is TGTGCCAGCATGGGGAGGCCTAGCTACAATGAGCAGTTCTTC.

This clonotype was found a few times. This sequence joins TRBV5-1 and TRBJ1-2, with D perhaps TRBD1 (6 bases). Between the trimmed V and J ends, which lost 0 bases and 7 bases, there was a span of 13 bases. Per the germline V gene, CDR1 is SGHRS and CDR2 is YFSETQ. The CDR3 sequence is 14 residues long. DNA for the CDR3: TGCGCCAGCAGCTTGGAAGGGACAACTGGTGGCTACACCTTC. Its translation is CASSLEGTTGGYTF.

In this sample, this clonotype turned up many times. The chain has TRBV10-3 and TRBJ2-7, with D unresolved. The CDR3 spans 13 residues. Germline V gives CDR1 ENHRY, CDR2 SYGVKD. Trimming cost V 3 bases and J 1 base, with 7 bases left between them. Written as DNA, the CDR3 is TGTGCCATCAGTGATACGGTATCCTACGAGCAGTACTTC. It encodes CAISDTVSYEQYF.

In this sample, this clonotype turned up a few times. The J gene is TRBJ2-7, the V gene TRBV27, with D perhaps matching TRBD1 (6 bases). There are 13 residues in the CDR3. Trimming cost V 8 bases and J 2 bases, with 13 bases left between them. In germline, CDR1 is MNHEY, CDR2 SMNVEV (reference sequence). DNA for the CDR3: TGTGCCAGCGCCAGGGGTGGAACCTACGAGCAGTACTTC. Protein product: CASARGGTYEQYF.

This clonotype was counted many times. The chain links TRBV6-6 to TRBJ1-5; D is undetermined. Trimming cost V 6 bases and J 1 base, with 7 bases left between them. Germline CDR1 and CDR2: MNHNY and SVGAGI (reference sequence). CDR3 length equals 13 residues. CDR3 coding DNA: TGTGCCAGCAGGATCGACAGCAATCAGCCCCAGCATTTT. Protein: CASRIDSNQPQHF.

The chain uses TRBV4-3 and TRBJ1-6; D is unresolved. The CDR3 is 16 amino acids. With 1 base removed from V and 5 bases from J, the gap between germline ends came to 12 bases. Germline V CDR1 and CDR2: LGHNA, YSLEER. The CDR3 nucleotides are TGCGCCAGCAGCCAAGTCTTACGTGCTCATAATTCACCCCTCCACTTT. This gives the protein CASSQVLRAHNSPLHF.

The chain couples TRBV5-1 to TRBJ2-2; TRBD2 aligns across 12 bases. The CDR3 has 18 residues. Unmatched junction bases numbered 9, after V lost 0 bases and J lost 6 bases. Germline CDR1 and CDR2: SGHRS and YFSETQ. CDR3 in DNA: TGCGCCAGCAGCTTGGTAACCTTCGGGACTAGCGGGCCCGGGGAGCTGTTTTTT. It translates to CASSLVTFGTSGPGELFF.

The chain couples TRBV29-1 to TRBJ2-2; D is possibly TRBD2 (6 bases). CDR3 length: 15 residues. CDR1 is SQVTM and CDR2 is ANQGSEA in the germline V gene. V was pared by 6 bases and J by 5 bases, with 19 bases between. CDR3 protein: CSVRDRDSRTGELFF. CDR3 nucleotide sequence: TGCAGCGTGAGGGACCGGGACTCCAGGACCGGGGAGCTGTTTTTT.

This clonotype was recorded at least ten times. The chain couples TRBV5-4 to TRBJ2-1; 10 nucleotides line up with TRBD2. From germline, CDR1 is SGHNT and CDR2 YYREEE (reference sequence). The CDR3 contains 15 residues. V shed 5 bases and J 6 bases; nucleotides not matched to a gene: 8. CDR3: CASRPLAGEGNEQFF. In DNA, the CDR3 is TGTGCCAGCAGACCTCTAGCGGGAGAAGGCAATGAGCAGTTCTTC.

The chain employs TRBV12-3 or TRBV12-4 and TRBJ2-5, with D perhaps TRBD1 (6 bases). The germline V and J ends were trimmed by 5 bases and 3 bases, with 25 bases remaining between them. The CDR3 contains 18 residues. The CDR3, as DNA: TGTGCCAGCAGTCCCCAACAGGGTTGGCCCCGAATAAAAGAGACCCAGTACTTC. It yields the protein CASSPQQGWPRIKETQYF.

The chain is built from TRBV5-1 and TRBJ2-2; possibly TRBD1 for D (6 bases). CDR1 and CDR2 from the germline V gene are SGHRS and YFSETQ. The CDR3 covers 13 residues. Trimming stripped 7 bases from V and 7 bases from J, with 14 bases between. In DNA form, the CDR3 reads TGCGCCAGCGGATCAGGGGATCACGGGGAGCTGTTTTTT. This sequence encodes CASGSGDHGELFF.

This clonotype has only a few counts. The genes are TRBV2 and TRBJ2-1, with unresolved D. The CDR3 totals 16 residues. V shed 3 bases and J shed 0 bases, with 12 bases lying between them. CDR1 and CDR2 from the germline V gene are SNHLY and FYNNEI. CDR3 bases: TGTGCCAGCAGTGATCTGGCTGGCAGCTCCTACAATGAGCAGTTCTTC. Its translation is CASSDLAGSSYNEQFF.

This clonotype has ten or more counts. Here the CDR3 reads CSVGKRLDNEQFF. The CDR3 DNA sequence: TGCAGCGTTGGAAAACGATTGGACAATGAGCAGTTCTTC. The V call is TRBV29-1, the J call TRBJ2-1, with D hard to call. This CDR3 is 13 amino acids long. Looked up from germline, CDR1 is SQVTM and CDR2 is ANQGSEA. V was cut by 4 bases and J by 5 bases, with 12 bases left in between.

V usage is TRBV27 and J usage is TRBJ2-1; 9 bases are a match to TRBD1. V was clipped by 8 bases and J by 3 bases; unmatched bases: 5. Germline CDR1 reads MNHEY; CDR2 reads SMNVEV (reference sequence). The CDR3 has 14 amino acids. CDR3 in DNA: TGTGCCAGCGGAAGGACAGGGGTCTACAATGAGCAGTTCTTC. As protein: CASGRTGVYNEQFF.

This clonotype has more than one count but fewer than ten. The rearrangement joins TRBV7-9 to TRBJ1-3; D gene unclear. V gave up 10 bases and J gave up 8 bases, with 18 bases separating them. The CDR3 sequence is 13 residues long. The germline V gene encodes CDR1 SEHNR and CDR2 FQNEAQ (reference sequence). The CDR3, as DNA: TGTGCCACCTATCAGCAGGACGAGGACACCATATATTTT. Its protein product is CATYQQDEDTIYF.

The CDR3 region is CASSQAPRSPYEQYF. The CDR3 DNA sequence: TGCGCCAGCAGCCAAGCTCCAAGGTCCCCTTACGAGCAGTACTTC. The V call is TRBV4-1, the J call TRBJ2-7; D ambiguous. The length of the CDR3 is 15 residues. Looked up from germline, CDR1 is MGHRA and CDR2 is YSYEKL. V lost 1 base and J 4 bases, leaving 14 bases between the germline ends.

The CDR3 DNA sequence: TGTGCCAGCAGTCGACAGTCAGGGGACAATGAGCAGTTCTTC. This encodes CASSRQSGDNEQFF. V is TRBV6-1 and J is TRBJ2-1; maybe TRBD1 (6 bases). Germline V gene lookup returns CDR1 MNHNS and CDR2 SASEGT. V shed 5 bases and J shed 5 bases, with 13 bases lying between them. The CDR3 length is 14 residues.

The rearrangement uses TRBV6-5 and TRBJ2-7; D is unclear. Germline values: CDR1 MNHEY, CDR2 SVGAGI. Trimming removed 3 bases at V and 1 base at J, with 10 bases between. The CDR3 is made up of 14 amino acids. The CDR3 region has the DNA TGTGCCAGCAGTTATTATCCAGGTTCCTACGAGCAGTACTTC. Protein product: CASSYYPGSYEQYF.